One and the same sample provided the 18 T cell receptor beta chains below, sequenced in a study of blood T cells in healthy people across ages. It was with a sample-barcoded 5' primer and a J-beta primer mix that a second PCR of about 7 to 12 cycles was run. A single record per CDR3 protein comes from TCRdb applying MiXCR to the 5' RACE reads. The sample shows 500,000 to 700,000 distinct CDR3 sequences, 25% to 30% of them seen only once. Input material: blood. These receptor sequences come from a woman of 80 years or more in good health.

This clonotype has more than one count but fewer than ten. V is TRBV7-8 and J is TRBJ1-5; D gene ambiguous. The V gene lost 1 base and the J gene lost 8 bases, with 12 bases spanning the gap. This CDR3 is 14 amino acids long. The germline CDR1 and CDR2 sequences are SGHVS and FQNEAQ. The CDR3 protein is CASSLDHTWEPQHF. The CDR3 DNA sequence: TGTGCCAGCAGCTTAGACCATACGTGGGAGCCCCAGCATTTT.

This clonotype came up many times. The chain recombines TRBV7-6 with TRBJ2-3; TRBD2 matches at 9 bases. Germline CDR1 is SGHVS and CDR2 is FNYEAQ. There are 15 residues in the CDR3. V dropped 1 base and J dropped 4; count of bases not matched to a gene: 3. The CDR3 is CASSLGRGGADTQYF. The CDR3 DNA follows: TGTGCCAGCAGCTTAGGGCGGGGGGGCGCAGATACGCAGTATTTT. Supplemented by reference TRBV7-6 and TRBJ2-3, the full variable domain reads GAGVSQSPRYKVTKRGQDVALRCDPISGHVSLYWYRQALGQGPEFLTYFNYEAQQDKSGLPNDRFSAERPEGSISTLTIQRTEQRDSAMYRCASSLGRGGADTQYFGPGTRLTVL.

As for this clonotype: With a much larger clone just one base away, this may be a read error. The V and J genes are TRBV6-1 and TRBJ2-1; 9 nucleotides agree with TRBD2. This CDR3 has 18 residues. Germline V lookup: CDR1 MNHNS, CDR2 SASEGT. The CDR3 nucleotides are TGTGCCAGCATAGGGAGGTTGTCCGGCGGGGGGGCCTACAATGAGCGGTTCTTC. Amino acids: CASIGRLSGGGAYNERFF.

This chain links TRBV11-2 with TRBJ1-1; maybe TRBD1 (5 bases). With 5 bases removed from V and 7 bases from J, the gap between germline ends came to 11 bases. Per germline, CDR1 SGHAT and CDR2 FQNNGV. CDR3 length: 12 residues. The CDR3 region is CASSRGGFEAFF. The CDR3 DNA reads TGTGCCAGCAGCCGGGGGGGATTTGAAGCTTTCTTT.

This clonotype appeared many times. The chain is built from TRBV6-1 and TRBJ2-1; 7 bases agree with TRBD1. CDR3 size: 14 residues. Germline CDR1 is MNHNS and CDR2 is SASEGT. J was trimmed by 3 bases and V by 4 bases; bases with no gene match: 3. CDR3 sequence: CASSGTGFYNEQFF. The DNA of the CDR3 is TGTGCCAGCAGTGGGACAGGATTCTACAATGAGCAGTTCTTC.

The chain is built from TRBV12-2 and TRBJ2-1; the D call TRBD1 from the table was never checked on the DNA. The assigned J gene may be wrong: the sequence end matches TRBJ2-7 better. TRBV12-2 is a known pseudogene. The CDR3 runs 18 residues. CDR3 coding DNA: TGTGCAAGTCGCCCACAGAACATACAGGGATATGGCTACAATGAGCAGTACTTC. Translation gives CASRPQNIQGYGYNEQYF.

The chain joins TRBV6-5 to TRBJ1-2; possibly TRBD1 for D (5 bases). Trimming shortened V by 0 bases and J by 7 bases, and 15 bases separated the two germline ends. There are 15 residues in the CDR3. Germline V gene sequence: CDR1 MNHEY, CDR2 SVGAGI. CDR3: CASSYSRVGLRGYTF. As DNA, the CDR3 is TGTGCCAGCAGTTACTCGAGAGTGGGACTACGTGGCTACACCTTC.

The CDR3: CATSREVGPLNYGYTF. CDR3 DNA: TGTGCCACCAGCAGAGAGGTGGGGCCGCTTAACTATGGCTACACCTTC. This chain joins TRBV15 and TRBJ1-2; the D gene is possibly TRBD1 (5 bases). V dropped 0 bases and J dropped 1 base, with 12 bases sitting between them. The CDR3 covers 16 residues. Germline V gives CDR1 LNHNV, CDR2 YYDKDF (reference sequence).

Here the CDR3 reads CSVDAGLYNEQFF. The CDR3 DNA sequence: TGCAGCGTTGATGCGGGACTTTACAATGAGCAGTTCTTC. This chain uses TRBV29-1 with TRBJ2-1; the D gene is possibly TRBD2 (6 bases). V dropped 3 bases and J dropped 4 bases, with 10 bases sitting between them. Germline-derived CDR1 and CDR2 are SQVTM and ANQGSEA. This CDR3 contains 13 residues.

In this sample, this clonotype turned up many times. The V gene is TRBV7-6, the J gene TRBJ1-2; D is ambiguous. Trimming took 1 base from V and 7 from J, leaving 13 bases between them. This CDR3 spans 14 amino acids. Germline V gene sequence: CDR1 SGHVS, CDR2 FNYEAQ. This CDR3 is CASSLGEGRGGYTF. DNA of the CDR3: TGTGCCAGCAGCTTAGGTGAAGGCCGCGGTGGCTACACCTTC.

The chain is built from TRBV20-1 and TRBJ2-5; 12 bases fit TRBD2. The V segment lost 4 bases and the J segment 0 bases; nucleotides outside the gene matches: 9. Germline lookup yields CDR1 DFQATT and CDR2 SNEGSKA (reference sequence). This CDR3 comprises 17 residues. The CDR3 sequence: CSAKTSGRREDQETQYF. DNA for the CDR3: TGCAGTGCTAAGACTAGCGGGAGACGAGAAGACCAAGAGACCCAGTACTTC.

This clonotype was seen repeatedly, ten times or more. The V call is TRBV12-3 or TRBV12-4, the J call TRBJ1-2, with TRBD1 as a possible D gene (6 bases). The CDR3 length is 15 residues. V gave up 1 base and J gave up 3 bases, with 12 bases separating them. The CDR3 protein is CASSLGRGLDYGYTF. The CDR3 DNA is TGTGCCAGCAGTTTAGGCCGGGGGCTCGACTATGGCTACACCTTC.

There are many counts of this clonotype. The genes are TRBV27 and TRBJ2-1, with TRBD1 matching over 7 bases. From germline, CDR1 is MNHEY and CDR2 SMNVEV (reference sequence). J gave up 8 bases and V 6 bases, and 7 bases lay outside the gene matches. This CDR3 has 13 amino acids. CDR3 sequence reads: CASSPDTGDEQFF. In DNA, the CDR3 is TGTGCCAGCAGCCCGGACACAGGGGATGAGCAGTTCTTC.

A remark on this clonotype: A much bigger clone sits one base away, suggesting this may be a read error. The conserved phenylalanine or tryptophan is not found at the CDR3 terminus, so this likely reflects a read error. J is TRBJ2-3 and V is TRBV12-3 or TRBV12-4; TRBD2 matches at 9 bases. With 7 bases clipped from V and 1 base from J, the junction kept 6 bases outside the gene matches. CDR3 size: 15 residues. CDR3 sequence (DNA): TGTGCCAGCAAGGGATTAGCGGGGGGCACAGATACGCAGTATTCT. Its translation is CASKGLAGGTDTQYS.

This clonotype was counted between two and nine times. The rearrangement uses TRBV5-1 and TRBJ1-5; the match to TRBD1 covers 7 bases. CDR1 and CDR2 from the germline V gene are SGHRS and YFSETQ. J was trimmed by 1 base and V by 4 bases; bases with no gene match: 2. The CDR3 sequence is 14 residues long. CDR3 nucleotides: TGCGCCAGCAGCCTGACAGGGAGCAATCAGCCCCAGCATTTT. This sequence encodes CASSLTGSNQPQHF.

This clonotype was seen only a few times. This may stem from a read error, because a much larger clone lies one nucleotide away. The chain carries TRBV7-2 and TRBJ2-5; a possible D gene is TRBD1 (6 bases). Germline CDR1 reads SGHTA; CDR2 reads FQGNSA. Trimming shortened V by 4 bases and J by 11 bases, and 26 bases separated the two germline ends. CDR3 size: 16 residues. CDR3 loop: CASSSGQRVFYNEQYF. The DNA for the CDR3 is TGTGCCAGCAGCTCAGGACAGCGAGTCTTTTACAATGAGCAGTACTTC.

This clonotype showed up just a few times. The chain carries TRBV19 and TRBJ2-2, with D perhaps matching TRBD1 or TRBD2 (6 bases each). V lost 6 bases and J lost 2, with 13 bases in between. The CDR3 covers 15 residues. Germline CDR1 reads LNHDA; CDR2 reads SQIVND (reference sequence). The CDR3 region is CASREGDGNTGELFF. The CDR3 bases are TGTGCCAGTAGGGAGGGGGACGGAAACACCGGGGAGCTGTTTTTT.

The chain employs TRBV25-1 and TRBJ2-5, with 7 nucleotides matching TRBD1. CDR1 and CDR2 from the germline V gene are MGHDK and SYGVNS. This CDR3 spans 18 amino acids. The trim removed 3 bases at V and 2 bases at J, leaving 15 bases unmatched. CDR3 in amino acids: CASSDSAGGVWGQETQYF. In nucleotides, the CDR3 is TGTGCCAGCAGTGATTCGGCAGGGGGTGTCTGGGGGCAAGAGACCCAGTACTTC.